Listed below are T cell receptor beta chains from one sample, sequenced in a study of radiotherapy plus CTLA-4 blockade in lung cancer. Produced via immunoSEQ multiplex PCR; TCRdb's table is partial and in-frame only. The sample consists of about 83,000 clones, around 76% of them appearing once. The sample in question was peripheral blood, obtained from a patient treated with radiotherapy plus ipilimumab. Source of these receptors: a human donor with non-small cell lung cancer who had a partial response to radiotherapy plus ipilimumab. Some clones in this sample may be carry-over from other donors' samples. Each CDR3 is given with its conserved first and last residue. The D gene is left open where the match is weak. Size is omitted from some rows. Given values are once, few, many or a class for expanded clones.

V gene	D gene	clone size	J gene	CDR3 protein	CDR3 DNA
TRBV6-1	TRBD1	.	TRBJ2-3	CASRETGDETDTQYF	TGTGCCAGCAGGGAGACAGGGGATGAGACAGATACGCAGTATTTT
TRBV7-2	TRBD2	.	TRBJ2-3	CASSALAGVTDTQYF	TGTGCCAGCAGCGCACTAGCGGGGGTTACAGATACGCAGTATTTT
TRBV29-1	TRBD2	few	TRBJ2-5	CSVVGGETQYF	TGCAGCGTTGTGGGAGGGGAGACCCAGTACTTC
TRBV7-6	.	.	TRBJ2-5	CASSSGIGETQYF	TGTGCCAGCAGCTCGGGGATAGGAGAGACCCAGTACTTC
TRBV6-5	.	once	TRBJ2-7	CASSYSPLYEQYF	TGTGCCAGCAGTTACTCCCCCCTCTACGAGCAGTACTTC
TRBV7-9	TRBD2	.	TRBJ2-2	CASSLPGGRGNTGELFF	TGTGCCAGCAGCCTCCCCGGAGGGAGGGGGAACACCGGGGAGCTGTTTTTT
TRBV15	.	once	TRBJ1-2	CATSRVPSPDTGNPYGYTF	TGTGCCACCAGCAGAGTCCCGAGCCCCGACACAGGGAACCCCTATGGCTACACCTTC
TRBV11-2	.	.	TRBJ2-1	CASSLDPGQGKWNEQFF	TGTGCCAGCAGCTTAGATCCGGGGCAGGGGAAGTGGAATGAGCAGTTCTTC
TRBV6-1	.	.	TRBJ2-7	CASSVSVRTYEQYF	TGTGCCAGCAGTGTCAGCGTGAGGACCTACGAGCAGTACTTC
TRBV6-1	TRBD1	.	TRBJ1-2	CASSFQQGLGGYTF	TGTGCCAGCAGTTTCCAACAGGGGCTAGGAGGCTACACCTTC
TRBV6-6	TRBD2	.	TRBJ2-3	CASQIAGVSSDTQYF	TGTGCCAGTCAAATAGCGGGAGTTTCTTCAGATACGCAGTATTTT
TRBV7-2	.	.	TRBJ2-7	CASSLGFGGLYEQYF	TGTGCCAGCAGCCTCGGTTTTGGTGGACTCTACGAGCAGTACTTC
TRBV10-1	.	once	TRBJ2-3	CASSEMRGISDTQYF	TGCGCCAGCAGTGAGATGAGGGGGATTTCAGATACGCAGTATTTT
TRBV19	.	few	TRBJ1-4	CASSMGGATNEKLFF	TGTGCCAGTAGTATGGGGGGGGCTACCAATGAAAAACTGTTTTTT
TRBV28	.	.	TRBJ1-6	CASSLDSGQGWSYNSPLHF	TGTGCCAGCAGTTTGGATTCAGGGCAGGGGTGGTCCTATAATTCACCCCTCCACTTT
TRBV9	.	.	TRBJ2-7	CASSVQAFGYEQYF	TGTGCCAGCAGCGTCCAGGCTTTTGGCTACGAGCAGTACTTC